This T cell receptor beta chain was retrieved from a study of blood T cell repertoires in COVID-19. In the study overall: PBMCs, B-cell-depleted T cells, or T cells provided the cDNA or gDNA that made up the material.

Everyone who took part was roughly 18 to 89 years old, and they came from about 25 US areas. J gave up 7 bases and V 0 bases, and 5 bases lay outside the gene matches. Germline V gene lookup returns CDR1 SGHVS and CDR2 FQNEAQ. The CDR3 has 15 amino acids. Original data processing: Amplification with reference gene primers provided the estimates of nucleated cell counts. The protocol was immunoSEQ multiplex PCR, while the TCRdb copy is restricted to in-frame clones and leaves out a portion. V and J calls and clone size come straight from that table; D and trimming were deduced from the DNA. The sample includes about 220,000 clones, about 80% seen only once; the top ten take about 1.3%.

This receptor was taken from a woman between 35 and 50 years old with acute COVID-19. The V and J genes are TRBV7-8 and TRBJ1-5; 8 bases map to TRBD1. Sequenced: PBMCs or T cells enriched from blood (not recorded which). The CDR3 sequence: CASSLARTGWQPQHF. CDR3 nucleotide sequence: TGTGCCAGCAGCTTAGCCCGGACAGGGTGGCAGCCCCAGCATTTT.